This is a list of T cell receptor beta chains from one sample in a study of T cells expressing NK-cell markers. One entry per CDR3 protein, without DNA, is what TCRdb gives after re-calling the 5' RACE reads. The sample table sets out 150,000 to 170,000 distinct CDR3 sequences. The sample taken for sequencing was blood T cells: a sorted CD56 or NKG2C T cell subset, CD4+ or CD8+ T cells, or bulk PBMC T cells (not recorded which). The receptors were gathered from a woman in her fifties or sixties in good health. The CDR3 runs from the conserved cysteine through the conserved F or W.

V	J	CDR3
TRBV3-1	TRBJ2-1	CASSQGTSGRALGPYNEQFF
TRBV12-3/TRBV12-4	TRBJ2-1	CASSLSDRGNEQFF
TRBV11-2	TRBJ2-3	CASSLVRSGVTDTQYF
TRBV4-1	TRBJ2-1	CASSLGLAGGSNEQFF
TRBV3-1	TRBJ2-3	CASSQDGLAGAPDTQYF
TRBV12-3/TRBV12-4	TRBJ2-1	CASRAGTASGDPYEQFF
TRBV13	TRBJ2-3	CASSPGTADTQYF
TRBV27	TRBJ2-2	CASSLIISGSSGELFF
TRBV12-3/TRBV12-4	TRBJ2-5	CASSSPGETQYF
TRBV7-3	TRBJ2-1	CASSLTGTGGSDEQFF
TRBV5-1	TRBJ2-3	CASSFRAAGGDTQYF
TRBV20-1	TRBJ2-3	CSARVPLATDTQYF
TRBV9	TRBJ1-1	CASSGSFMNTEAFF
TRBV5-6	TRBJ2-1	CASSSSPDWWNEQFF
TRBV7-9	TRBJ1-1	CASRPGGERNTEAFF
TRBV27	TRBJ2-5	CASSPGTGGETQYF
TRBV7-2	TRBJ2-4	CASSPRGLLKYF
TRBV5-1	TRBJ2-1	CASGAGGVSYNEQFF
TRBV5-5	TRBJ1-2	CASSLHSGYTF
TRBV3-1	TRBJ2-7	CASSFPGLGYEQYF
TRBV7-3	TRBJ2-5	CASSRDRLETQYF
TRBV12-5	TRBJ2-7	CASGLSIDEQYF
TRBV20-1	TRBJ2-1	CSARTGGTGEQFF
TRBV10-3	TRBJ1-1	CAISESAQGWNTEAFF
TRBV7-9	TRBJ2-1	CASSLGQGETADEQFF
TRBV29-1	TRBJ2-3	CSVGLAGAEDTQYF
TRBV3-1	TRBJ1-1	CASSQGGQGGFQNTEAFF
TRBV7-6	TRBJ2-2	CASSSVANTGELFF
TRBV2	TRBJ2-5	CASSDLALETQYF
TRBV3-1	TRBJ1-2	CASSQPTGAGSGYTF
TRBV4-1	TRBJ1-3	CASSPDPRSGNTIYF
TRBV9	TRBJ2-3	CASSGQAPTDTQYF
TRBV7-6	TRBJ2-2	CASSFLLQGGATGELFF
TRBV20-1	TRBJ2-3	CSALGGWTADTQYF
TRBV4-1	TRBJ2-2	CASSPFRENSGELFF
TRBV10-2	TRBJ1-1	CASVGMNTEAFF
TRBV27	TRBJ2-3	CASGTSGVPDTQYF
TRBV19	TRBJ1-1	CASSIVPKGSTEAFF
TRBV5-1	TRBJ2-1	CASTRGVGRNYNEQFF
TRBV20-1	TRBJ2-7	CSATHGLEDYEQYF
TRBV5-1	TRBJ2-1	CASSPLSGHREQFF
TRBV7-2	TRBJ2-5	CASSLDLGGETQYF
TRBV30	TRBJ2-3	CAWGSGRTDTQYF
TRBV27	TRBJ2-1	CASRTLNYNEQFF
TRBV10-3	TRBJ2-6	CAISEGTPSGANVLTF
TRBV11-3	TRBJ2-3	CASSSYSTPSGSTDTQYF
TRBV29-1	TRBJ2-1	CSGKGSYNEQFF
TRBV25-1	TRBJ1-1	CASSDRGPNTEAFF
TRBV27	TRBJ2-7	CASSLKRAGFYEQYF